The T cell receptor (beta chain) under discussion was sequenced for a study of regulatory T cells in long-lasting Graves disease. At the level of the study: Graves' patients, newly diagnosed, had taken antithyroid drugs under 3 months.

Combining iRepertoire HTBI primers with Arm-PCR of CDR3 regions, the authors built TCR beta libraries. Via MiXCR, TCRdb re-called the multiplex PCR reads, giving one row per CDR3 protein. The table lists 350,000 to 450,000 distinct CDR3 sequences, 15% of them singletons. This sample's time point: newly diagnosed GD, antithyroid drugs for less than 3 months. With RNA extracted from PBMCs as input, the TCR library was made. Germline lookup yields CDR1 SGDLS and CDR2 YYNGEE. Between the trimmed V and J ends, which lost 1 base and 0 bases, there was a span of 10 bases. The CDR3 is made up of 15 amino acids. Study results and limitations: Between persistent patients, 2,500 to 3,500 public clonotypes were shared, exceeding the 800 to 1,000 shared between new patients.

This clonotype was found many times. What it recognizes is unknown. These data also featured in a second study, about T cells in Graves' hyperthyroidism and ophthalmopathy. That report adds: In the first-round RT-PCR of the TCR CDR3, the HTBI primer set was used.

The chain recombines TRBV9 with TRBJ1-1; D remains ambiguous. The TCR sequence derives from a woman aged 25-40 years with Graves disease. The sequenced sample was peripheral blood mononuclear cells (PBMCs), obtained at new diagnosis, from a patient treated with antithyroid drugs. CDR3 residues: CASSVISALNTEAFF. CDR3 in DNA: TGTGCCAGCAGCGTAATCTCGGCCCTGAACACTGAAGCTTTCTTT.